This T cell receptor (beta chain) was recorded in a study of blood T cell repertoires in COVID-19. Study at large: Collection of acute and convalescent COVID-19 samples took place in the United States, Italy and Spain. T cells, B-cell-depleted T cells, or PBMCs provided the cDNA or gDNA that served as material.

The assay was immunoSEQ multiplex PCR, and TCRdb's table has in-frame clones only and misses some. The sample has over 50,000 clones; around 86% are singletons. The sample consisted of peripheral blood. This receptor was taken from a human donor in a cohort sampled during active COVID-19.

The CDR3 spells CSVDGQGADEQYF. CDR3 DNA sequence: TGCAGCGTTGATGGACAGGGGGCCGACGAGCAGTACTTC. The V and J genes are TRBV29-1 and TRBJ2-7; 11 bases align to TRBD1. Per germline, CDR1 SQVTM and CDR2 ANQGSEA. V was clipped by 3 bases and J by 5 bases; unmatched bases: 3. CDR3 length: 13 residues.